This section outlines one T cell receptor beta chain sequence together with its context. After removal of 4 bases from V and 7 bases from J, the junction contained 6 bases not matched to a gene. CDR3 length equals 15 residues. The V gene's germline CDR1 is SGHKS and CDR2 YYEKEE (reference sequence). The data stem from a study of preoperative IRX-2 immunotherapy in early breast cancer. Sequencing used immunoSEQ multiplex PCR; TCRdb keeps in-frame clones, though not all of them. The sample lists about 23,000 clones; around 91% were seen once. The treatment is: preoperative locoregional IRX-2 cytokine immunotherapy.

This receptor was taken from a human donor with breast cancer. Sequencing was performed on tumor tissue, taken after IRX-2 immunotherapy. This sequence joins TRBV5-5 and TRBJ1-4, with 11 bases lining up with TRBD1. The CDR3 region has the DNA TGTGCCAGCAGCACCGGGACAGGGGGAGGTGAAAAACTGTTTTTT. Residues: CASSTGTGGGEKLFF. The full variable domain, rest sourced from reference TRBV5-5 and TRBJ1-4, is DAGVTQSPTHLIKTRGQQVTLRCSPISGHKSVSWYQQVLGQGPQFIFQYYEKEERGRGNFPDRFSARQFPNYSSELNVNALLLGDSALYLCASSTGTGGGEKLFFGSGTQLSVL.